One sample yielded the 6 T cell receptor beta chains listed below, sequenced in a study of siplizumab effects on memory and regulatory T cells. Assay: immunoSEQ multiplex PCR; the TCRdb copy retains only in-frame clones and omits some. This table has nearly 85,000 clones, roughly 90% appearing once. The specimen was Tregs sorted from blood. The receptor source for this set is a human donor in good health.

This chain connects TRBV18 to TRBJ2-5; tentative D call: TRBD2 (5 bases). V gave up 6 bases and J gave up 7 bases, with 12 bases separating them. The CDR3 totals 12 residues. Germline CDR1 reads KGHSH; CDR2 reads LQKENI. The CDR3 coding sequence is TGTGCCAGCTCCCCTGTCCGGGGGACCCAGTACTTC. It encodes CASSPVRGTQYF.

The gene calls are TRBV28 and TRBJ1-2; no firm D call. V lost 10 bases and J 0 bases, leaving 12 bases between the germline ends. The germline CDR1 and CDR2 sequences are MDHEN and SYDVKM. The CDR3 has 13 amino acids. The CDR3 loop reads CATLETTNYGYTF. Here the CDR3 DNA reads TGTGCCACCCTTGAGACAACTAACTATGGCTACACCTTC.

V and J are TRBV9 and TRBJ2-3, with D possibly matching TRBD2 (7 bases). Trimming stripped 0 bases from V and 0 bases from J, with 14 bases between. The CDR3 consists of 17 residues. CDR1 is SGDLS and CDR2 is YYNGEE in the germline V gene. The CDR3 nucleotides read TGTGCCAGCAGCGTAGGATCCCGGGGGGCTAGCACAGATACGCAGTATTTT. Residues: CASSVGSRGASTDTQYF.

The genes are TRBV5-4 and TRBJ1-6, with TRBD1 as a possible D gene (6 bases). The V gene's germline CDR1 is SGHNT and CDR2 YYREEE (reference sequence). There are 17 residues in the CDR3. Trimming pared 4 bases from V and 5 bases from J, leaving 19 bases between. In DNA form, the CDR3 reads TGTGCCAGCAGCCCCGGCCGCGGGGGGGGCCATAATTCACCCCTCCACTTT. Encoded protein: CASSPGRGGGHNSPLHF.

The chain joins TRBV2 to TRBJ2-2, with D unresolved. Trimming pared 3 bases from V and 1 base from J, leaving 3 bases between. This CDR3 is 13 amino acids long. Germline CDR1 SNHLY, CDR2 FYNNEI. CDR3 sequence (DNA): TGTGCCAGCAGTGACGGGAACACCGGGGAGCTGTTTTTT. This codes for CASSDGNTGELFF.

The chain couples TRBV6-5 to TRBJ1-2; D gene unclear. The germline gives CDR1 MNHEY, CDR2 SVGAGI. CDR3 size: 15 residues. V lost 3 bases, J lost 4 bases, and 15 bases lay in between. The CDR3 loop is CASSYWSAESYGYTF. For the CDR3, the DNA is TGTGCCAGCAGTTATTGGTCGGCAGAAAGCTATGGCTACACCTTC.